This TCR beta chain is drawn from a study of a mutant IDH1 vaccine in newly diagnosed glioma. Study-level information: Onset of vaccination occurred 4-6 weeks following radiotherapy alone, or with temozolomide cycles.

The time point is: week 23, last vaccination. Each dose delivered 300 ug of mutant IDH1 20-mer peptide subcutaneously with imiquimod. Method: immunoSEQ multiplex PCR; TCRdb's copy keeps in-frame clones and lacks some. The sample lists some 60,000 clones, more than 75% occurring once. Details on this clone: Antigen: not known.

The CDR3 is made up of 13 amino acids. Trimming cost V 2 bases and J 6 bases, with 9 bases left between them. Germline assignment: CDR1 SGHTA and CDR2 FQGNSA. The chain is built from TRBV7-2 and TRBJ2-3; D is uncertain. Sequences were derived from PBMCs, sampled from a glioma patient whose treatment included an IDH1 peptide vaccine. The receptor was isolated from a man aged 40-49 years with glioma. The CDR3 DNA is TGTGCCAGCAGCTTAAGGCCGGCCGATACGCAGTATTTT. Its protein is CASSLRPADTQYF.